Following are 32 T cell receptor beta chains from one sample sequenced in a study of blood T cell repertoires in COVID-19. Profiled with immunoSEQ multiplex PCR; TCRdb holds only in-frame clones, not every one. The sample shows some 270,000 clones, 70% to 90% of them seen only once. The sequencing sample was made of PBMCs or T cells enriched from blood (not recorded which). The receptors stem from a woman aged 30 to 39 who had recovered from COVID-19.

V usage is TRBV3-1 (or the pseudogene TRBV3-2) and J usage is TRBJ2-6; TRBD1 is a possible D gene (6 bases). V shed 2 bases and J shed 2 bases, with 13 bases lying between them. CDR3 length: 17 amino acids. The germline V gene has CDR1 LGHDT and CDR2 YNNKEL (reference sequence). The CDR3 here is CASSQRIQGAGANVLTF. CDR3 coding DNA: TGTGCCAGCAGCCAACGAATACAGGGAGCTGGGGCCAACGTCCTGACTTTC.

The chain couples TRBV19 to TRBJ1-2; a weak D match, TRBD1 (5 bases). The CDR3 contains 14 residues. CDR1 and CDR2 from the germline V gene are LNHDA and SQIVND (reference sequence). The germline V and J ends were trimmed by 7 bases and 8 bases, with 20 bases remaining between them. The DNA of the CDR3 is TGTGCCAGTAACCCCCTCTCCGGGGGGACGGGCTACACCTTC. This encodes CASNPLSGGTGYTF. The full variable domain, rest sourced from reference TRBV19 and TRBJ1-2, is DGGITQSPKYLFRKEGQNVTLSCEQNLNHDAMYWYRQDPGQGLRLIYYSQIVNDFQKGDIAEGYSVSREKKESFPLTVTSAQKNPTAFYLCASNPLSGGTGYTFGSGTRLTVV.

The chain has TRBV28 and TRBJ2-3; D is ambiguous. The CDR3 is 13 amino acids. CDR1 is MDHEN and CDR2 is SYDVKM in the germline V gene. Trimming took 6 bases from V and 4 from J, leaving 11 bases between them. In DNA, the CDR3 is TGTGCCAGCAGACTCCGAATTGCAGATACGCAGTATTTT. Its translation is CASRLRIADTQYF.

This clone was observed at least ten times. The chain recombines TRBV28 with TRBJ1-6; 7 bases are shared with TRBD1. The CDR3 extends over 15 amino acids. CDR1 and CDR2 from the germline V gene are MDHEN and SYDVKM. J lost 9 bases, V lost 5 bases, and 10 bases had no gene match. The CDR3 region has the DNA TGTGCCAGCAGTCTCTCCGGGACAGTGAGTTCACCCCTCCACTTT. Its translation is CASSLSGTVSSPLHF.

Notes on this clone: The identical CDR3 is also encoded by other nucleotide sequences in the sample. The rearrangement uses TRBV27 and TRBJ1-5, with 7 bases lining up with TRBD1. V was clipped by 3 bases and J by 1 base; unmatched bases: 0. Looked up from germline, CDR1 is MNHEY and CDR2 is SMNVEV (reference sequence). The CDR3 is 14 amino acids. The CDR3 reads CASSLTGSNQPQHF. CDR3 nucleotides: TGTGCCAGCAGTTTGACAGGGAGCAATCAGCCCCAGCATTTT.

The J gene is TRBJ1-6, the V gene TRBV5-6; D is possibly TRBD1 (5 bases). The CDR3 is 18 residues long. From germline, CDR1 is SGHDT and CDR2 YYEEEE. V was clipped by 1 base and J by 2 bases, with 16 bases between them. The DNA for the CDR3 is TGTGCCAGCAGCTTGATCCCAACAAGGACAACCTATAATTCACCCCTCCACTTT. Its translation: CASSLIPTRTTYNSPLHF.

V usage is TRBV27 and J usage is TRBJ2-7; D ambiguous. This CDR3 is 14 amino acids long. V dropped 3 bases and J dropped 4 bases, with 13 bases sitting between them. The V gene's germline CDR1 is MNHEY and CDR2 SMNVEV (reference sequence). CDR3 in amino acids: CASSFSGNLYEQYF. The CDR3 bases are TGTGCCAGCAGTTTCTCAGGTAACCTTTACGAGCAGTACTTC.

The rearrangement links TRBV27 to TRBJ2-5; 7 bases align to TRBD2. The CDR3 contains 15 residues. V was clipped by 4 bases and J by 1 base; unmatched bases: 6. Per germline, CDR1 MNHEY and CDR2 SMNVEV (reference sequence). The CDR3 reads CASSWGGGRQETQYF. The CDR3 nucleotides read TGTGCCAGCAGTTGGGGGGGAGGACGCCAAGAGACCCAGTACTTC.

The V and J genes are TRBV9 and TRBJ1-2; a possible D gene is TRBD1 (5 bases). Per germline, CDR1 SGDLS and CDR2 YYNGEE. Deletions cut 0 bases from V and 6 bases from J, with 9 bases between. The CDR3 extends over 13 amino acids. The CDR3 reads CASSVGEGDGYTF. CDR3 in DNA: TGTGCCAGCAGCGTAGGAGAAGGGGATGGCTACACCTTC.

This clone appeared a few times. The chain couples TRBV9 to TRBJ2-7; 7 bases map to TRBD2. Germline trimming cut 3 bases from V and 5 bases from J; bases unmatched to any gene: 11. This CDR3 is built from 15 residues. CDR1 is SGDLS, CDR2 YYNGEE, per germline. The CDR3 reads CASSAPTGTTDEQYF. DNA for the CDR3: TGTGCCAGCAGCGCGCCAACCGGGACTACCGACGAGCAGTACTTC.

This clone was counted between two and nine times. The chain employs TRBV7-8 and TRBJ1-3; no firm D call. The CDR3 covers 13 residues. Trimming left V 3 bases short and J 0 bases short, with 3 bases between. Germline assignment: CDR1 SGHVS and CDR2 FQNEAQ. The CDR3 reads CASSFGSGNTIYF. The DNA of the CDR3 is TGTGCCAGCAGCTTCGGCTCTGGAAACACCATATATTTT.

The chain couples TRBV5-1 to TRBJ2-2, with 7 bases aligning to TRBD1. The CDR3 loop spans 15 amino acids. From germline, CDR1 is SGHRS and CDR2 YFSETQ. The V segment lost 0 bases and the J segment 5 bases; nucleotides outside the gene matches: 4. The CDR3 nucleotides are TGCGCCAGCAGCTTGGAGACAGGGTGGACCGGGGAGCTGTTTTTT. This translates into CASSLETGWTGELFF.

The V gene is TRBV11-2, the J gene TRBJ1-1; D gene uncertain. The CDR3 has 13 residues. Germline CDR1 SGHAT, CDR2 FQNNGV. Deletions cut 1 base from V and 8 bases from J, with 11 bases between. CDR3 bases: TGTGCCAGCAGCTTAGCGGAGCAGCTAGAAGCTTTCTTT. Its protein product is CASSLAEQLEAFF.

The chain couples TRBV24-1 to TRBJ1-5, with TRBD1 as a possible D gene (5 bases). The CDR3 is made up of 14 amino acids. The germline CDR1 and CDR2 sequences are KGHDR and SFDVKD. The V end lost 9 bases, the J end lost 0 bases, and 11 bases lay between the germline ends. The CDR3 bases are TGTGCCACCTCCGACAGCTTTAGCAATCAGCCCCAGCATTTT. It is translated as CATSDSFSNQPQHF.

The rearrangement uses TRBV7-6 and TRBJ2-5; D remains ambiguous. V lost 5 bases, J lost 5 bases, and 6 bases lay in between. The germline V gene encodes CDR1 SGHVS and CDR2 FNYEAQ. The CDR3 runs to 11 residues. The CDR3 protein is CASSARETQYF. CDR3 sequence (DNA): TGTGCCAGCAGCGCGCGGGAGACCCAGTACTTC.

This clone was seen a handful of times. This chain joins TRBV27 and TRBJ1-1, with D unresolved. Trimming took 2 bases from V and 4 from J, leaving 11 bases between them. The germline V gene has CDR1 MNHEY and CDR2 SMNVEV (reference sequence). This CDR3 is 14 amino acids long. The chain's CDR3 is CASSLRPSGTEAFF. The DNA for the CDR3 is TGTGCCAGCAGTTTACGCCCTTCGGGCACTGAAGCTTTCTTT.

The chain uses TRBV6-4 and TRBJ2-6; D remains unclear. V was cut by 0 bases and J by 3 bases, with 9 bases left in between. In germline, CDR1 is MRHNA, CDR2 SNTAGT. The CDR3 extends over 16 amino acids. CDR3 bases: TGTGCCAGCAGTGACTCGTCGAGTTATGGGGCCAACGTCCTGACTTTC. Its translation: CASSDSSSYGANVLTF.

This clone was seen once. The rearrangement uses TRBV9 and TRBJ1-4, with 9 bases aligning to TRBD1. Trimming removed 0 bases from V and 8 bases from J; junction bases left unmatched: 2. The CDR3 has 14 amino acids. The germline V gene has CDR1 SGDLS and CDR2 YYNGEE. The CDR3 bases are TGTGCCAGCAGCGTAGGGACAGGGGCAGAAAAACTGTTTTTT. Protein product: CASSVGTGAEKLFF. Complete variable domain (other parts from reference TRBV9 and TRBJ1-4): DSGVTQTPKHLITATGQRVTLRCSPRSGDLSVYWYQQSLDQGLQFLIQYYNGEERAKGNILERFSAQQFPDLHSELNLSSLELGDSALYFCASSVGTGAEKLFFGSGTQLSVL.

The chain couples TRBV7-2 to TRBJ1-2, with 9 nucleotides matching TRBD1. CDR3 length: 14 residues. The junction had 8 bases not matched to a gene; V was cut back by 4 bases and J by 8 bases. Per the germline V gene, CDR1 is SGHTA and CDR2 is FQGNSA. For the CDR3, the DNA is TGTGCCAGCAGCTACTCACAGGGGGCGCAGGGCTACACCTTC. Translation gives CASSYSQGAQGYTF.

The chain combines TRBV28 with TRBJ1-2; D not resolved. The CDR3 spans 13 residues. Germline lookup yields CDR1 MDHEN and CDR2 SYDVKM. The V gene lost 3 bases and the J gene lost 3 bases, with 8 bases spanning the gap. The CDR3 spells CASSFQLDYGYTF. CDR3 nucleotides: TGTGCCAGCAGTTTCCAGTTGGACTATGGCTACACCTTC.

This clone was observed a single time. The chain recombines TRBV18 with TRBJ2-5; D is uncertain. CDR3 size: 13 residues. Trimming shortened V by 2 bases and J by 3 bases, and 7 bases separated the two germline ends. Looked up from germline, CDR1 is KGHSH and CDR2 is LQKENI. This CDR3 reads CASSPAVEETQYF. CDR3 bases: TGTGCCAGCTCACCAGCGGTCGAAGAGACCCAGTACTTC.

The V call is TRBV28, the J call TRBJ1-3; D ambiguous. Germline loops: CDR1 MDHEN, CDR2 SYDVKM. CDR3 length: 13 amino acids. Between the trimmed V and J ends, which lost 6 bases and 0 bases, there was a span of 6 bases. CDR3 nucleotides: TGTGCCAGCAGCGGGTACTCTGGAAACACCATATATTTT. Amino acid sequence: CASSGYSGNTIYF.

V gene TRBV28 combines with J gene TRBJ1-2; tentatively, D is TRBD1 (6 bases). Trimming took off 6 bases at V and 3 bases at J, with 11 bases between the two ends. CDR1 and CDR2 (germline): MDHEN, SYDVKM. This CDR3 has 13 residues. The CDR3 DNA sequence: TGTGCCAGCAGAGGGGGAAACGACTATGGCTACACCTTC. It is translated as CASRGGNDYGYTF.

This clone was found once. The chain is built from TRBV27 and TRBJ2-1, with 7 nucleotides matching TRBD2. In germline, CDR1 is MNHEY, CDR2 SMNVEV (reference sequence). There are 16 residues in the CDR3. The V and J ends lost 0 bases and 9 bases, in that order; junction bases with no gene match: 11. The CDR3 DNA reads as TGTGCCAGCAGTTTATCCTCGGGACTATTGAACGCTGAGCAGTTCTTC. Translating gives CASSLSSGLLNAEQFF.

The chain combines TRBV7-8 with TRBJ1-1, with a weak D call TRBD1 (5 bases). The CDR3 spans 12 residues. V gave up 5 bases and J gave up 8 bases, with 12 bases separating them. Germline V gene data show CDR1 as SGHVS and CDR2 as FQNEAQ. The CDR3 is CASSVSRGEAFF. The CDR3 DNA reads as TGTGCCAGCAGCGTATCTCGGGGGGAAGCTTTCTTT.

The chain uses TRBV6-1 and TRBJ1-2; weak D call: TRBD1 (5 bases). Germline values: CDR1 MNHNS, CDR2 SASEGT. Trimming removed 1 base at V and 2 bases at J, with 5 bases between. The CDR3 consists of 13 residues. The CDR3, as DNA: TGTGCCAGCAGTGAAGGGACAAACTATGGCTACACCTTC. Its translation: CASSEGTNYGYTF.

The count of this clone is one. The rearrangement uses TRBV9 and TRBJ1-3; D unresolved. Germline assignment: CDR1 SGDLS and CDR2 YYNGEE. The CDR3 contains 15 residues. V lost 0 bases and J 3 bases, leaving 10 bases between the germline ends. CDR3 DNA: TGTGCCAGCAGCGTAGGGCGAACAGTTGGAAACACCATATATTTT. It translates to CASSVGRTVGNTIYF.

The chain uses TRBV15 and TRBJ2-7; 10 positions agree with TRBD1. Per germline, CDR1 LNHNV and CDR2 YYDKDF (reference sequence). After removal of 3 bases from V and 4 bases from J, the junction contained 6 bases not matched to a gene. The CDR3 runs to 15 residues. DNA for the CDR3: TGTGCCACCAGCAGGGGACAGGGGCCACTATACGAGCAGTACTTC. Translating gives CATSRGQGPLYEQYF.

The chain couples TRBV5-6 to TRBJ2-7; 8 nucleotides match TRBD1. CDR1 SGHDT and CDR2 YYEEEE come from the germline V gene. Trimming cost V 9 bases and J 1 base; bases outside gene matches: 15. The CDR3 sequence is 16 residues long. CDR3 protein: CATTKGRRTGSYEQYF. The DNA for the CDR3 is TGTGCCACCACAAAAGGTCGGCGGACAGGGTCCTACGAGCAGTACTTC.

This chain links TRBV7-2 with TRBJ2-2, with D unclear. The germline gives CDR1 SGHTA, CDR2 FQGNSA. CDR3 length: 15 amino acids. The ends were cut back, 0 bases at V and 1 base at J, with 6 bases in the middle. The CDR3 sequence is CASSLAGVNTGELFF. CDR3 bases: TGTGCCAGCAGCTTAGCGGGCGTGAACACCGGGGAGCTGTTTTTT.

This clone has just one count. The rearrangement links TRBV5-1 to TRBJ2-5; 12 bases line up with TRBD2. Looked up from germline, CDR1 is SGHRS and CDR2 is YFSETQ. V lost 0 bases and J lost 4; bases outside the gene matches: 7. CDR3 length equals 17 residues. Here the CDR3 reads CASSLGSTSGSAETQYF. In DNA form, the CDR3 reads TGCGCCAGCAGCTTGGGCTCGACTAGCGGGAGCGCAGAGACCCAGTACTTC.

This chain joins TRBV5-1 and TRBJ1-4; no reliable D call. The germline gives CDR1 SGHRS, CDR2 YFSETQ. V dropped 1 base and J dropped 0 bases, with 7 bases sitting between them. The CDR3 loop spans 15 amino acids. Written as DNA, the CDR3 is TGCGCCAGCAGCTTGACCGGAGCAACTAATGAAAAACTGTTTTTT. Translating gives CASSLTGATNEKLFF.